This T cell receptor (beta chain) was sequenced for a study of T cell responses to AZD1222 COVID-19 vaccine. The CDR3 runs 14 residues. Deletions cut 6 bases from V and 1 base from J, with 12 bases between. Germline-derived CDR1 and CDR2 are SNHLY and FYNNEI. Regarding the study as a whole: The span of vaccine-associated CD4 TCRs extended across spike, with dominance at 160-218 and 743-854. Repertoire collection took place solely once the T cell response had peaked.

The study pooled second doses at about 4 or about 12 weeks. Measured with immunoSEQ multiplex PCR; TCRdb has only the in-frame clones, and not every one. The repertoire has about 100,000 clones, about 89% of them found once; the top ten carry roughly 5.6%. Only one count was recorded for this clone. Its antigen is unidentified. The sequence derives from an adult who received the AZD1222 COVID-19 vaccine. The V and J genes are TRBV2 and TRBJ1-1, with D uncertain. The sample in question was peripheral blood, obtained 28 days after the second AZD1222 dose. CDR3 sequence (DNA): TGTGCCAGCAGCGATGAAACGAAGAACACTGAAGCTTTCTTT. It yields the protein CASSDETKNTEAFF.